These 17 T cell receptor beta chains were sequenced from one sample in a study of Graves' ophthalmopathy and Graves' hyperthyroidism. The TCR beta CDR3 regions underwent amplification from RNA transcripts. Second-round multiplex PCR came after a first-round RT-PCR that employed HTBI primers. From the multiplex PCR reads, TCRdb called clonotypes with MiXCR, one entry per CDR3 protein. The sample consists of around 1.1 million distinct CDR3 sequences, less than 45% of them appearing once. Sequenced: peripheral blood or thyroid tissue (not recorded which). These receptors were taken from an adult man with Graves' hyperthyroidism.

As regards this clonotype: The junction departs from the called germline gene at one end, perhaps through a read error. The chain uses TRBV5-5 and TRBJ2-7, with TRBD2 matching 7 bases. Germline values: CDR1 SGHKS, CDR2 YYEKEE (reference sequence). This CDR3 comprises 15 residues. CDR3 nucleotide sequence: TGTGCCAGCAGCTCCCCTAGCGGAGGATACTACGGGCAGTACTTC. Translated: CASSSPSGGYYGQYF.

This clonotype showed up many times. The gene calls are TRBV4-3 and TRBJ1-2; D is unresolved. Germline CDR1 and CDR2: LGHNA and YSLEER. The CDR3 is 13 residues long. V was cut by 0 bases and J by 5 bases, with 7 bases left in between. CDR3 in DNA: TGCGCCAGCAGCCAAGATGGTGGATATGGCTACACCTTC. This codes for CASSQDGGYGYTF.

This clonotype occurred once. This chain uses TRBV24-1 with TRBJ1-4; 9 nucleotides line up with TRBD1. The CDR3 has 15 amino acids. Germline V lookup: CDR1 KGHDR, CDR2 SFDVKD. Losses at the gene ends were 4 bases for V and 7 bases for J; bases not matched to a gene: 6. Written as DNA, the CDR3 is TGTGCCACCAGTGACCTGACGGACAGGGGTGAAAAACTGTTTTTT. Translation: CATSDLTDRGEKLFF.

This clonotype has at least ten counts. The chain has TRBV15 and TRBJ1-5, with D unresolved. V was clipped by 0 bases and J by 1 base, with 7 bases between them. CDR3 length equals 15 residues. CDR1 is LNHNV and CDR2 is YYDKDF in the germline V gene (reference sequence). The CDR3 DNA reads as TGTGCCACCAGCAGAGATCAGGCGAGCAATCAGCCCCAGCATTTT. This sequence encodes CATSRDQASNQPQHF.

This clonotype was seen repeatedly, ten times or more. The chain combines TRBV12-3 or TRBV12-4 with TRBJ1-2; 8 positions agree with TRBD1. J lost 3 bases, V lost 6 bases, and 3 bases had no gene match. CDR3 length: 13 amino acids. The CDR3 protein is CASSPTGDYGYTF. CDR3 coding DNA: TGTGCCAGCAGCCCGACAGGGGACTATGGCTACACCTTC.

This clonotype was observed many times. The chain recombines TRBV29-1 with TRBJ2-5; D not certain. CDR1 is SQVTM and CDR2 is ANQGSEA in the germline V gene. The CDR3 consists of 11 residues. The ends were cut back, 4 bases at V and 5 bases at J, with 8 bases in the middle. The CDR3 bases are TGCAGCGTTGCCTCCGGGGAGACCCAGTACTTC. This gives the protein CSVASGETQYF. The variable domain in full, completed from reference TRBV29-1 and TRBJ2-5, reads SAVISQKPSRDICQRGTSLTIQCQVDSQVTMMFWYRQQPGQSLTLIATANQGSEATYESGFVIDKFPISRPNLTFSTLTVSNMSPEDSSIYLCSVASGETQYFGPGTRLLVL.

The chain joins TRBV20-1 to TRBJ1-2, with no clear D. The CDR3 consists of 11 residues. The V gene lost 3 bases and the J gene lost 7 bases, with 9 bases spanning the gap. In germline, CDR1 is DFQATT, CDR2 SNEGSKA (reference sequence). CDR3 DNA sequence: TGCAGTGCTAGTGCCCTGGGTGGCTACACCTTC. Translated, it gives CSASALGGYTF.

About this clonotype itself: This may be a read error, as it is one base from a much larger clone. DNA of the CDR3: TGTGCCAGCACCTCGGGACAGGGGACACCCCTCCACTTT. Its translation is CASTSGQGTPLHF. The J gene is TRBJ1-6, the V gene TRBV5-1; 10 nucleotides line up with TRBD1. CDR3 size: 13 residues. CDR1 and CDR2 (germline): SGHRS, YFSETQ.

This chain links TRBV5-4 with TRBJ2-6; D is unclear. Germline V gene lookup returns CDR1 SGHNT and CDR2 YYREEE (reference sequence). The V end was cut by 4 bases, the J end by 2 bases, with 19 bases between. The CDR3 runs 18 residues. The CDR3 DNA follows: TGTGCCAGCAGCCCCCCAGGCGGCAGGCAAACTGGGGCCAACGTCCTGACTTTC. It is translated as CASSPPGGRQTGANVLTF.

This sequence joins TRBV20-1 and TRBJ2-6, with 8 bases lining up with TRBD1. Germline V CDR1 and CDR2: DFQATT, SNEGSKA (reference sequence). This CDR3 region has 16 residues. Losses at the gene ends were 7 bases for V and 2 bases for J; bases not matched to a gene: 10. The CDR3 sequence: CSVRDRFGAGANVLTF. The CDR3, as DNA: TGCAGTGTGCGGGACAGGTTTGGGGCTGGGGCCAACGTCCTGACTTTC.

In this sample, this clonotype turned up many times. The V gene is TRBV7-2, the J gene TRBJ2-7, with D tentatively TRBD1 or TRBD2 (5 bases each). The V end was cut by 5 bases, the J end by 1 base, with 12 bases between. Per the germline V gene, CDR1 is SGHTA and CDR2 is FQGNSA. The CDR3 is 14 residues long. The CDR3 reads CASSQTGRSYEQYF. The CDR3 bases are TGTGCCAGCAGCCAAACGGGACGGTCCTACGAGCAGTACTTC. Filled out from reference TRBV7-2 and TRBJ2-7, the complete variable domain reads GAGVSQSPSNKVTEKGKDVELRCDPISGHTALYWYRQSLGQGLEFLIYFQGNSAPDKSGLPSDRFSAERTGGSVSTLTIQRTQQEDSAVYLCASSQTGRSYEQYFGPGTRLTVT.

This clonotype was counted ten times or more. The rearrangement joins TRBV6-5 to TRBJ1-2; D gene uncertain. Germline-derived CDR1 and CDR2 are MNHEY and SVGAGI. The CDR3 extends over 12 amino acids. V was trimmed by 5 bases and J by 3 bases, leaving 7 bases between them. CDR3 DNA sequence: TGTGCCAGCAGTCCCGGGGACTATGGCTACACCTTC. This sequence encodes CASSPGDYGYTF.

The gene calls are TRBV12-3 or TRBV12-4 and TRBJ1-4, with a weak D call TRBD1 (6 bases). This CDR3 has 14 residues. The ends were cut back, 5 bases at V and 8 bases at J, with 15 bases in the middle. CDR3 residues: CASSGAQGGEKLFF. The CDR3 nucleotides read TGTGCCAGCAGTGGAGCACAGGGCGGGGAAAAACTGTTTTTT.

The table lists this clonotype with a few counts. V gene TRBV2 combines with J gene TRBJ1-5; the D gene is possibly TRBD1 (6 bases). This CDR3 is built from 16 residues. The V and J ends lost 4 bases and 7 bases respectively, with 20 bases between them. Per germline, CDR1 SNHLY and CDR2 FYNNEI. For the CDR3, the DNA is TGTGCCAGCAGTGCCTGGGCAGGGGCTGGGAAACAGCCCCAGCATTTT. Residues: CASSAWAGAGKQPQHF.

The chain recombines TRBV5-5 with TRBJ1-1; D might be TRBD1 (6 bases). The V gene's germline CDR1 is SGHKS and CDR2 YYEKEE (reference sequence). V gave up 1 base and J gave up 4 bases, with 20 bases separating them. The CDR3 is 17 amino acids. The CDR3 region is CASSLRGAGSQTTEAFF. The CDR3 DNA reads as TGTGCCAGCAGCTTGAGGGGGGCAGGGAGTCAAACCACTGAAGCTTTCTTT.

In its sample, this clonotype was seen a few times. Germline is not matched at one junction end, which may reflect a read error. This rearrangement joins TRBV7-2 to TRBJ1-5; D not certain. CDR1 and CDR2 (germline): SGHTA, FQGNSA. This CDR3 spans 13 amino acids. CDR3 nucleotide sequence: TGTGCCACCAGCCCCAATAGCAATCAGCCCCAGCATTTT. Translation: CATSPNSNQPQHF.

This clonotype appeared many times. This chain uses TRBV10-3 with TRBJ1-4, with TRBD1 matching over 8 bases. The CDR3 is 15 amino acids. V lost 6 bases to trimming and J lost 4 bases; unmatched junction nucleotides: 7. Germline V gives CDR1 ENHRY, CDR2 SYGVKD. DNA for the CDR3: TGTGCCATCAGACCGGGGACAGGATATAATGAAAAACTGTTTTTT. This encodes CAIRPGTGYNEKLFF.